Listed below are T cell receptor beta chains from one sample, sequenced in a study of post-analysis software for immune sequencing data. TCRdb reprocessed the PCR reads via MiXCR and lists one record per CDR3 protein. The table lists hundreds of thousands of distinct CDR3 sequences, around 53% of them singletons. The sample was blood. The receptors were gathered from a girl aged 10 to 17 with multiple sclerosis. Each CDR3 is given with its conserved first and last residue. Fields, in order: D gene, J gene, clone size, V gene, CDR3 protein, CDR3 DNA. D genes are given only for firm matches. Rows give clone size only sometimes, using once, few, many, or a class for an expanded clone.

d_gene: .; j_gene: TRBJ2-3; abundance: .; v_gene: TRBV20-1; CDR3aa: CSARLLGDTQYF; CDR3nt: TGCAGTGCCAGACTATTGGGAGATACGCAGTATTTT
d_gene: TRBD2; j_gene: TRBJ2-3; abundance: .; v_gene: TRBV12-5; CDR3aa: CASGFMGLPTDTQYF; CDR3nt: TGTGCTAGTGGTTTCATGGGACTACCAACAGATACGCAGTATTTT
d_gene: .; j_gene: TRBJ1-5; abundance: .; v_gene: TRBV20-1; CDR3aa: CSATFRGAPGGQPQHF; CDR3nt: TGCAGTGCCACATTCCGGGGGGCACCGGGAGGTCAGCCCCAGCATTTT
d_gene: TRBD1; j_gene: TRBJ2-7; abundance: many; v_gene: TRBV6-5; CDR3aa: CASRDRGYEQYF; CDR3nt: TGTGCCAGCAGGGACAGGGGCTACGAGCAGTACTTC
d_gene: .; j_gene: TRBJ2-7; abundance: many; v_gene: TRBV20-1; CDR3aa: CSARDRISYEQYF; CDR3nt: TGCAGTGCTAGAGACCGAATTTCCTACGAGCAGTACTTC
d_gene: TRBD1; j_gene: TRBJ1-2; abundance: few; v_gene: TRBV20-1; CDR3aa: CSATSGQNNYGYTF; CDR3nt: TGCAGTGCTACTTCGGGACAGAATAACTATGGCTACACCTTC
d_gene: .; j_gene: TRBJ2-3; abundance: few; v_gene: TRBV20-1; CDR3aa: CSVTGSTDTQYF; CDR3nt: TGCAGTGTAACAGGGAGCACAGATACGCAGTATTTT
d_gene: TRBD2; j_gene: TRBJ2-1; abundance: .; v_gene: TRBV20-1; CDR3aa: CSADALAGGGHQNEQFF; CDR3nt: TGCAGTGCCGACGCGCTAGCGGGAGGAGGGCACCAGAATGAGCAGTTCTTC
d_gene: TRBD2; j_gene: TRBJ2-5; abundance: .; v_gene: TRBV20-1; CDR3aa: CSAPGASGYQETQYF; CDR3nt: TGCAGTGCCCCTGGCGCTAGCGGGTACCAAGAGACCCAGTACTTC
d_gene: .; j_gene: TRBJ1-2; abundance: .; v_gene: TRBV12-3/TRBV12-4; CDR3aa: CASRPTIENGYTF; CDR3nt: TGTGCCAGCAGACCTACCATAGAAAATGGCTACACCTTC
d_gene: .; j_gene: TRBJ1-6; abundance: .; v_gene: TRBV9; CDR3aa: CASSVGREDSPLHF; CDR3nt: TGTGCCAGCAGCGTAGGCAGGGAAGATTCACCCCTCCACTTT
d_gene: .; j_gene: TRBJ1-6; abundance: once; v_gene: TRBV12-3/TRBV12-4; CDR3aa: CATSGRLNSPLHF; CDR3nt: TGTGCCACCTCAGGACGCCTCAATTCACCCCTCCACTTT
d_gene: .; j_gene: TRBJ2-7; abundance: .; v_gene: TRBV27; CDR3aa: CASSLNLVGEQYF; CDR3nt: TGTGCCAGCAGCTTAAATTTGGTTGGCGAGCAGTACTTC
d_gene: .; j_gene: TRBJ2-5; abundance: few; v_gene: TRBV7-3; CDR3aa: CASSLMGLPGETQYF; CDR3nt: TGTGCCAGCAGCTTAATGGGCCTCCCCGGGGAGACCCAGTACTTC
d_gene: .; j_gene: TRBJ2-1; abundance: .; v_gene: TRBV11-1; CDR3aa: CASSLRAQDGNEQFF; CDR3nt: TGTGCCAGCAGCTTAAGGGCCCAGGATGGCAATGAGCAGTTCTTC
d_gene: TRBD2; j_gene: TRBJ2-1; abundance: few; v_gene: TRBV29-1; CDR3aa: CSVVLRARGDEQFF; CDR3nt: TGCAGCGTTGTTTTGCGGGCACGGGGGGATGAGCAGTTCTTC
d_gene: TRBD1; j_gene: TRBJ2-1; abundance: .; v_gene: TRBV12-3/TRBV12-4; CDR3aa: CASSRRATGDYNEQFF; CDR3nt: TGTGCCAGCAGCAGACGCGCTACAGGGGACTACAATGAGCAGTTCTTC
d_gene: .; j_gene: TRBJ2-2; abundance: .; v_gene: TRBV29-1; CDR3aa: CSGWDINTGELFF; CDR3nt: TGCAGCGGATGGGACATTAACACCGGGGAGCTGTTTTTT
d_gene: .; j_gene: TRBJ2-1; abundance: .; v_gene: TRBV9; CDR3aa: CASSGGRGENEQFF; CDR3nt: TGTGCCAGCAGCGGTGGGAGGGGGGAGAATGAGCAGTTCTTC
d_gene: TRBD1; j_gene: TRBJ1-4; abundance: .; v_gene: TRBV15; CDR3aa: CATSRAGTGRGVEKLFF; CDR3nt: TGTGCTACCAGCAGGGCCGGGACAGGGAGAGGCGTTGAAAAACTGTTTTTT
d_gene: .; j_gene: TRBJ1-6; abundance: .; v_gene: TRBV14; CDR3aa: CASSHSGSPLHF; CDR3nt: TGTGCCAGCAGCCACTCGGGGTCACCCCTCCACTTT
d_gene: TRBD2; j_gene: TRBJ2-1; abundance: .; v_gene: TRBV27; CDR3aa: CASRSYRTSGYNEQFF; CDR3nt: TGTGCCAGCAGATCGTACAGGACTAGCGGGTACAATGAGCAGTTCTTC
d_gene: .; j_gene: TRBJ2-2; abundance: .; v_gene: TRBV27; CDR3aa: CASSSPSGTNTGELFF; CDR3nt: TGTGCCAGCAGTTCCCCCTCCGGCACGAACACCGGGGAGCTGTTTTTT
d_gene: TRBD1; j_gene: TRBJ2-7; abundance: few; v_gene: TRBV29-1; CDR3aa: CSVEGDSNYEQYF; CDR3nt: TGCAGCGTTGAAGGGGACAGTAACTACGAGCAGTACTTC
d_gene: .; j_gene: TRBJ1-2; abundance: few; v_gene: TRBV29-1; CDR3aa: CSILTANYGYTF; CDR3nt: TGCAGCATCCTTACTGCTAACTATGGCTACACCTTC
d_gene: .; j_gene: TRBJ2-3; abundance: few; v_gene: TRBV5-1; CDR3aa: CASSLSGYHSDTQYF; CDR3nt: TGCGCCAGCAGCCTGAGCGGATATCATTCAGATACGCAGTATTTT
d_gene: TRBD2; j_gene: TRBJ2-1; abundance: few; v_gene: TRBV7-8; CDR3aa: CASSLNSGGYNEQFF; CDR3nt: TGTGCCAGCAGCTTAAATAGCGGGGGGTACAATGAGCAGTTCTTC
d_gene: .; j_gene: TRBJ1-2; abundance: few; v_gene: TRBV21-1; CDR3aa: CASSKVLGQGKEGYTF; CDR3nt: TGTGCCAGCAGCAAAGTCCTCGGACAGGGCAAAGAAGGCTACACCTTC
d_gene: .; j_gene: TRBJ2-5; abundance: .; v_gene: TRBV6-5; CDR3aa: CASSFGFLQYF; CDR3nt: TGTGCCAGCAGTTTTGGATTTCTGCAGTACTTC
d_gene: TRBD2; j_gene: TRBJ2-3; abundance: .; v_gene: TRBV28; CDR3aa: CASRSPTSGGDTQYF; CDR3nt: TGTGCCAGCAGGTCCCCGACTAGCGGGGGAGATACGCAGTATTTT
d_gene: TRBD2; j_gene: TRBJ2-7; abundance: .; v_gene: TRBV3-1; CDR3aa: CASSRQLAGGYEQYF; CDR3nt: TGTGCCAGCAGCCGACAACTAGCGGGAGGCTACGAGCAGTACTTC
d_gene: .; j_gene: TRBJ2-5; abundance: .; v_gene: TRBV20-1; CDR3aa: CSARIARTDHYEGTQYF; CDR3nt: TGCAGTGCTAGAATTGCAAGGACAGACCATTACGAGGGGACCCAGTACTTC
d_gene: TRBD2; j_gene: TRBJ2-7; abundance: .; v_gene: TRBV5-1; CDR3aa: CASSLVAGEYYEQYF; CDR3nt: TGCGCCAGCAGCTTGGTAGCGGGAGAGTACTACGAGCAGTACTTC
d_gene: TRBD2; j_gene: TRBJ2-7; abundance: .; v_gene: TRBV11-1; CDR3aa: CASSLWGLAGREEQYF; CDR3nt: TGTGCCAGCAGCCTTTGGGGACTAGCGGGGCGTGAGGAGCAGTACTTC
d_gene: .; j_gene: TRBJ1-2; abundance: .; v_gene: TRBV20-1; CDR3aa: CSAKDGVNYGYTF; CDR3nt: TGCAGTGCCAAGGACGGTGTCAACTATGGCTACACCTTC
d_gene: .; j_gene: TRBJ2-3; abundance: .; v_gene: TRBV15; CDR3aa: CATSRATDTQYF; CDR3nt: TGTGCCACCAGCAGAGCAACAGATACGCAGTATTTT
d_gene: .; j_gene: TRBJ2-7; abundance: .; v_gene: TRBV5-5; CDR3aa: CASSYGGVQYF; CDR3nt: TGTGCCAGCAGCTACGGAGGGGTACAGTACTTC